A selection of T cell receptor beta chains follows, all from one sample in a study of OX40 agonist ivuxolimab in advanced cancers. The repertoire was sequenced with immunoSEQ multiplex PCR; TCRdb's copy has only in-frame clones and lacks some. The sample shows tens of thousands of clones, about 88% of them seen only once. This specimen was CD4+ or CD8+ T cells sorted from blood, taken in a trial of the OX40 agonist ivuxolimab. All receptors come from an adult with an advanced solid tumor such as melanoma, head and neck, liver or kidney cancer. Both conserved end residues are part of each CDR3. Each record gives: D gene, clone size, V gene, J gene, CDR3 protein, CDR3 DNA. The D gene is left open where the match is weak. Expanded clones are given a class, and other clones once, few, many or no size at all.

NA	NA	TRBV19	TRBJ2-3	CASSTTEQGGGDTQYF	TGTGCCAGTAGCACAACTGAGCAGGGAGGTGGAGATACGCAGTATTTT
TRBD2	NA	TRBV11-2	TRBJ2-7	CASSLDSGTSIYEQYF	TGTGCCAGCAGCTTGGACTCCGGGACTAGCATCTACGAGCAGTACTTC
NA	NA	TRBV28	TRBJ2-2	CASSILGANTGELFF	TGTGCCAGCAGCATCCTGGGAGCGAACACCGGGGAGCTGTTTTTT
NA	NA	TRBV29-1	TRBJ2-5	CSVRGGKETQYF	TGCAGCGTTAGGGGCGGGAAAGAGACCCAGTACTTC
TRBD2	NA	TRBV5-1	TRBJ2-7	CASSLGAGAAEQYF	TGCGCCAGCAGCTTGGGGGCGGGAGCAGCTGAGCAGTACTTC
TRBD2	few	TRBV29-1	TRBJ2-3	CSVNGLAGGPGLPDTQYF	TGCAGCGTTAATGGACTAGCGGGAGGGCCAGGATTGCCAGATACGCAGTATTTT
TRBD2	NA	TRBV6-5	TRBJ2-7	CASSRSGTSSYEQYF	TGTGCCAGCAGTAGGTCCGGGACTAGCTCCTACGAGCAGTACTTC
TRBD1	NA	TRBV5-1	TRBJ1-2	CASSPGGDRDGYTF	TGCGCCAGCAGCCCCGGTGGGGACAGGGACGGCTACACCTTC
NA	NA	TRBV6-5	TRBJ2-3	CASVDYSNTQYF	TGTGCCAGCGTGGACTACTCAAATACGCAGTATTTT
TRBD1	NA	TRBV28	TRBJ2-4	CASSTVMTGKKNIQYF	TGTGCCAGCAGTACCGTAATGACAGGGAAGAAAAACATTCAGTACTTC
NA	NA	TRBV5-6	TRBJ1-5	CASSLGRDQPQHF	TGTGCCAGCAGCTTGGGCAGGGATCAGCCCCAGCATTTT
NA	NA	TRBV9	TRBJ2-2	CASSVVGHTGELFF	TGTGCCAGCAGCGTAGTGGGCCACACCGGGGAGCTGTTTTTT
TRBD2	NA	TRBV7-9	TRBJ2-7	CASSSPAGTSSAEQYF	TGTGCCAGCAGTTCGCCCGCCGGGACTAGCTCCGCCGAGCAGTACTTC
TRBD2	NA	TRBV6-5	TRBJ2-3	CASSYGLASGTDTQYF	TGTGCCAGCAGTTACGGTTTGGCTAGCGGTACAGATACGCAGTATTTT
TRBD2	few	TRBV14	TRBJ2-3	CASSQESPGGPSGDTQYF	TGTGCCAGCAGCCAAGAGTCCCCGGGAGGGCCCTCAGGGGATACGCAGTATTTT
TRBD2	once	TRBV7-7	TRBJ2-1	CASSFKGLAGVNEQFF	TGTGCTAGCAGCTTTAAGGGACTAGCGGGAGTTAATGAGCAGTTCTTC
NA	NA	TRBV5-1	TRBJ2-1	CASRTDFGSEQFF	TGCGCCAGCAGAACGGACTTCGGCAGTGAGCAGTTCTTC
NA	NA	TRBV5-4	TRBJ2-1	CASSLAGPDEQFF	TGTGCCAGCAGCTTGGCTGGGCCCGATGAGCAGTTCTTC
NA	NA	TRBV5-4	TRBJ1-1	CASRGPRTMNTEAFF	TGTGCCAGCAGAGGGCCTAGAACCATGAACACTGAAGCTTTCTTT
NA	NA	TRBV18	TRBJ2-7	CASSPLGQSYEQYF	TGTGCCAGCTCACCACTCGGACAATCCTACGAGCAGTACTTC
TRBD2	NA	TRBV19	TRBJ2-5	CASSIAAGTSGRLETQYF	TGTGCCAGTAGTATAGCCGCCGGGACTAGCGGGAGGTTAGAGACCCAGTACTTC
TRBD2	NA	TRBV6-1	TRBJ2-7	CASSAWTRTYEQYF	TGTGCCAGCAGTGCGTGGACTAGAACATACGAGCAGTACTTC
TRBD2	NA	TRBV5-4	TRBJ2-1	CASSQGGAGDFNEQFF	TGTGCCAGCAGTCAGGGCGGAGCGGGAGATTTCAATGAGCAGTTCTTC
TRBD2	NA	TRBV28	TRBJ2-3	CASSLWAGGKTDTQYF	TGTGCCAGCAGTTTATGGGCGGGAGGAAAGACAGATACGCAGTATTTT